The TCR beta chain described here comes from a study of T cells after yellow fever vaccination. This CDR3 comprises 13 residues. J gave up 5 bases and V 8 bases, and 6 bases lay outside the gene matches. The germline V gene has CDR1 ENHRY and CDR2 SYGVKD. Each CDR3 protein is one row after TCRdb ran MiXCR on the 5' RACE reads. The sample comprises about 510,000 distinct CDR3 sequences, 20% to 25% of which are singletons, and about a sixth rests with the top ten. This clonotype was seen at least ten times. The V gene is TRBV10-3, the J gene TRBJ2-1; TRBD2 matches at 7 bases. The TCR sequence derives from a man aged 18 to 35 who received the YFV17D yellow fever vaccine. The input for sequencing was PBMCs, taken roughly 20 days after the first yellow fever vaccination. The CDR3 nucleotides are TGTGCCATCCATAGCGGGTCACACAATGAGCAGTTCTTC. This translates into CAIHSGSHNEQFF.